The rows below give T cell receptor beta chains drawn from one sample of a study of sequential checkpoint blockade in melanoma. Here immunoSEQ multiplex PCR was the method, and the copy in TCRdb shows in-frame clones only, minus some. Altogether fewer than 30,000 clones are present, 65% to 85% being singletons, with the ten largest covering around a sixth. Sample: CD8+ T cells sorted from blood (inferred from file names), taken from a patient given nivolumab and ipilimumab in sequence. The receptors originated from a human donor with melanoma. Each CDR3 is given with its conserved first and last residue. A D gene is named only where the DNA matches it firmly. Not all rows give a size; the values are once, few, many and, for expanded clones, a class.

d_call	v_call	j_call	clone_size	cdr3_aa	cdr3_nt
TRBD2	TRBV6-4	TRBJ2-1	.	CASSAPIRTSGGVPNEQFF	TGTGCCAGCAGTGCGCCGATTCGGACTAGCGGGGGGGTCCCTAATGAGCAGTTCTTC
TRBD1	TRBV5-5	TRBJ2-3	.	CASSPRTGGHTQYF	TGTGCCAGCAGCCCCCGGACAGGGGGACATACGCAGTATTTT
TRBD1	TRBV25-1	TRBJ2-7	once	CASSGVQGAYEQYF	TGTGCCAGCAGTGGGGTCCAGGGGGCCTACGAGCAGTACTTC
TRBD2	TRBV9	TRBJ2-1	.	CASGASGSHGYNEQFF	TGTGCCAGCGGGGCTAGCGGGAGCCATGGATACAATGAGCAGTTCTTC
.	TRBV4-3	TRBJ1-2	.	CASSQGVGPGDGYTF	TGCGCCAGCAGCCAAGGGGTTGGGCCAGGGGATGGCTACACCTTC
.	TRBV5-8	TRBJ1-2	.	CASSLASSEGNTF	TGTGCCAGCAGCTTGGCCTCGTCGGAGGGAAACACCTTC
.	TRBV4-3	TRBJ1-6	once	CASSQDSGNNSPLHF	TGCGCCAGCAGCCAAGATTCAGGGAATAATTCACCCCTCCACTTT
TRBD1	TRBV11-2	TRBJ2-7	.	CASSLGTGNHEQYF	TGTGCCAGCAGCTTAGGGACAGGGAACCACGAGCAGTACTTC
TRBD1	TRBV28	TRBJ2-5	few	CASSLIGTGSYQETQYF	TGTGCCAGCAGTTTAATCGGGACAGGGTCCTACCAAGAGACCCAGTACTTC
TRBD1	TRBV7-9	TRBJ1-1	medium-sized	CASTGGTEAFF	TGTGCCAGTACAGGGGGCACTGAAGCTTTCTTT
.	TRBV11-2	TRBJ2-2	.	CASSPRGAGELFF	TGTGCCAGCAGCCCACGAGGAGCCGGGGAGCTGTTTTTT
.	TRBV11-2	TRBJ2-1	.	CASSLLGGGEAYNEQFF	TGTGCCAGCAGCTTATTAGGCGGAGGAGAGGCCTACAATGAGCAGTTCTTC
TRBD1	TRBV19	TRBJ2-7	once	CASRPGQNPYEQYF	TGTGCCAGTAGACCGGGACAGAATCCCTACGAGCAGTACTTC
.	TRBV9	TRBJ2-7	once	CASSAYSTGLYEQYF	TGTGCCAGCAGCGCCTATTCGACAGGACTCTACGAGCAGTACTTC
.	TRBV15	TRBJ1-2	.	CATSRDRTANYGYTF	TGTGCCACCAGCAGAGATCGGACAGCTAACTATGGCTACACCTTC
.	TRBV28	TRBJ2-7	.	CASSLETIHEQYF	TGTGCCAGCAGTTTAGAGACAATCCACGAGCAGTACTTC
.	TRBV7-3	TRBJ2-1	.	CASSSPVDRGLTGEQFF	TGTGCCAGCAGCTCGCCGGTCGACAGGGGACTAACAGGGGAGCAGTTCTTC